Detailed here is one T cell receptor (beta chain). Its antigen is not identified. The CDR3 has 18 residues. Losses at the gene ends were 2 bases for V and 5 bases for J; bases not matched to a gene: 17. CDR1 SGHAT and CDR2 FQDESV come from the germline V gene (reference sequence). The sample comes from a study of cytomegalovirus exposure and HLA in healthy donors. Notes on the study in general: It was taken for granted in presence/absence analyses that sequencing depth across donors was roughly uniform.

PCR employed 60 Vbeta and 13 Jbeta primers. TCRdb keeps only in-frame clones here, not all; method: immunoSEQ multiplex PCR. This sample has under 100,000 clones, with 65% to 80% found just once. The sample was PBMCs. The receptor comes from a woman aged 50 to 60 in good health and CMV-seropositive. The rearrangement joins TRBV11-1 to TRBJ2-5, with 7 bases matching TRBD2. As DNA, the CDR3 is TGTGCCAGCAGCTTATTGACTCCGGATCGGGGGGTGGGGGAGACCCAGTACTTC. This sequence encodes CASSLLTPDRGVGETQYF.